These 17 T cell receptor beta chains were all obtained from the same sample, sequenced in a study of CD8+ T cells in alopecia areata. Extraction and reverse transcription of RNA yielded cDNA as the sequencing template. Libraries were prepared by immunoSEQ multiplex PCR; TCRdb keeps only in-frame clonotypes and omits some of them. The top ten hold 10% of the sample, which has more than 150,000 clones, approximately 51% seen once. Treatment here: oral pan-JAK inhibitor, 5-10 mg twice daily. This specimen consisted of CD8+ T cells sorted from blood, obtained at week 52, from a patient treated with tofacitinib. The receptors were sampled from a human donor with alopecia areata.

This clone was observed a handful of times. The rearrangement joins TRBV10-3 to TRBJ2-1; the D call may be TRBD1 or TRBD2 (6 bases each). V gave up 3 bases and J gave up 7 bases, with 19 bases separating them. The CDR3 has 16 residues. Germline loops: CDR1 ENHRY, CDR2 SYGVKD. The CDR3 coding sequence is TGTGCCATCAGTGAACCCGAGGGGGGCGAGGGAAATGAGCAGTTCTTC. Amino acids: CAISEPEGGEGNEQFF.

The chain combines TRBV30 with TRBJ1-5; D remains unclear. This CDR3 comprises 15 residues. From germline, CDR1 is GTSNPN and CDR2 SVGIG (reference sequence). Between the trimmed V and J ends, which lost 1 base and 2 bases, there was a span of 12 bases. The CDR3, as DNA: TGTGCCTGGAGTGAAGGGTCGAGGGGCAATCAGCCCCAGCATTTT. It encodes CAWSEGSRGNQPQHF.

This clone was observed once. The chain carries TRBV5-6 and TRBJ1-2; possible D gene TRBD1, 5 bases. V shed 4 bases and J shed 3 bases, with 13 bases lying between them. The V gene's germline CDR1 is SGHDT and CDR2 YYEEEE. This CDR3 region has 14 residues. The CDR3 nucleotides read TGTGCCAGCAGCCCACGGACATTCCACTATGGCTACACCTTC. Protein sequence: CASSPRTFHYGYTF.

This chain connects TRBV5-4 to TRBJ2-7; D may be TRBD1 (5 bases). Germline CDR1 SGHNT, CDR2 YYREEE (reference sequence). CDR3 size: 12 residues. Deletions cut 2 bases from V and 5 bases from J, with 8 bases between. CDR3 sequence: CASSLGEHEQYF. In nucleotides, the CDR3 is TGTGCCAGCAGCTTAGGGGAACACGAGCAGTACTTC.

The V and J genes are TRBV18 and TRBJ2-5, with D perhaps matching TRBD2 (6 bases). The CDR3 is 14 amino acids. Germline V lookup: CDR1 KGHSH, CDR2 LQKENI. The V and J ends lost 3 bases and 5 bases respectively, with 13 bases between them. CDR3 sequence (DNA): TGTGCCAGCTCACCCCTCCGGGACTCGGAGACCCAGTACTTC. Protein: CASSPLRDSETQYF.

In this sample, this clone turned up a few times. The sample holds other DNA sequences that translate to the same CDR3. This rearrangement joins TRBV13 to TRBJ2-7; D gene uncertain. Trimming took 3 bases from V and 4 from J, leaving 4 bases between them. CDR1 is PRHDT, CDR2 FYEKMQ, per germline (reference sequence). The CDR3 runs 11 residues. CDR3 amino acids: CASSLAYEQYF. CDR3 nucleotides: TGTGCCAGCAGCTTGGCTTACGAGCAGTACTTC.

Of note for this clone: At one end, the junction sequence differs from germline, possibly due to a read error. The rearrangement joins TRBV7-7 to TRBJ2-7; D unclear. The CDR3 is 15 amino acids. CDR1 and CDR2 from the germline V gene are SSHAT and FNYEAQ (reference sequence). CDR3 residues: CASSLAGGSSYEQYF. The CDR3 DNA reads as TGTGCTAGCAGCTTAGCAGGTGGCAGCTCCTACGAGCAGTACTTC.

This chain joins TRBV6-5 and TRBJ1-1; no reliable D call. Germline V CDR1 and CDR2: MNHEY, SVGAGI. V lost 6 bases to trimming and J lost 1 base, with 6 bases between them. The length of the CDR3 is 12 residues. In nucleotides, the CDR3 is TGTGCCAGCAGGTCGACGAACACTGAAGCTTTCTTT. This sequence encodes CASRSTNTEAFF.

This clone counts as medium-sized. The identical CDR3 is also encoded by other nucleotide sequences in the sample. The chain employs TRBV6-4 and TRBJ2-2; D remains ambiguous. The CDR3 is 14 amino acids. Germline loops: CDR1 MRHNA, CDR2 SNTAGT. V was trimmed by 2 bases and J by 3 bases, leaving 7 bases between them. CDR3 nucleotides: TGTGCCAGCAGTGACGGTGGGGACACCGGGGAGCTGTTTTTT. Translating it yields CASSDGGDTGELFF.

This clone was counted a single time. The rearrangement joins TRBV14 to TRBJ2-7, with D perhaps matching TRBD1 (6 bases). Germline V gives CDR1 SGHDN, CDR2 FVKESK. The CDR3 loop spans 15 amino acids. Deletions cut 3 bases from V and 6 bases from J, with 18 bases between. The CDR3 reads CASSHSWAGVSEQYF. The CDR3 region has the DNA TGTGCCAGCAGCCATTCGTGGGCAGGGGTAAGCGAGCAGTACTTC. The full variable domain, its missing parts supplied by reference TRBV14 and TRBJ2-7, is EAGVTQFPSHSVIEKGQTVTLRCDPISGHDNLYWYRRVMGKEIKFLLHFVKESKQDESGMPNNRFLAERTGGTYSTLKVQPAELEDSGVYFCASSHSWAGVSEQYFGPGTRLTVT.

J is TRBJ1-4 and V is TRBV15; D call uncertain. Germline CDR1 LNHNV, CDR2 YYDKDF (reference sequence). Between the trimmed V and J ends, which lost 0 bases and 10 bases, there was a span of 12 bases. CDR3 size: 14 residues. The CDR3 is CATSRDSGFGKLFF. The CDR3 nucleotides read TGTGCCACCAGCAGAGATTCAGGTTTCGGAAAACTGTTTTTT.

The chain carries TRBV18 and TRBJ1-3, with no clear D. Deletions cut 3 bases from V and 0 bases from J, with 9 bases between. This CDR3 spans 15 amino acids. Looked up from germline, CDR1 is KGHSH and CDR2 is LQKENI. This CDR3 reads CASSPSTPSGNTIYF. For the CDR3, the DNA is TGTGCCAGCTCACCTTCGACACCCTCTGGAAACACCATATATTTT.

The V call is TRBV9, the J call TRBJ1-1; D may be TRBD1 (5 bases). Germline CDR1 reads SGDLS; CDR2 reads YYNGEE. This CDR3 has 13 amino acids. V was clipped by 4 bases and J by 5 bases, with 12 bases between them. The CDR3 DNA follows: TGTGCCAGCAGCCGTCAGGAGGGGACTGAAGCTTTCTTT. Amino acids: CASSRQEGTEAFF.

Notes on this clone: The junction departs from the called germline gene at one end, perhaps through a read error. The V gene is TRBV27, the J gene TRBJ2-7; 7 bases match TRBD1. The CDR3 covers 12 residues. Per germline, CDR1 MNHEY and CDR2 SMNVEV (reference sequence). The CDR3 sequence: CASSETGFEQYF. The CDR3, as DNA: TGTGCCAGCAGTGAGACAGGGTTCGAGCAATACTTC.

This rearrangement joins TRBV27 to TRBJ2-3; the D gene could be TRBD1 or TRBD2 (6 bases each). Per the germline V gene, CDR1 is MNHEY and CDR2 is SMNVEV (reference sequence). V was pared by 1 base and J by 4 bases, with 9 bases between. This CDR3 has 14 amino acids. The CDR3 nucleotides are TGTGCCAGCAGTTTATGGGGGGCGGCAGATACGCAGTATTTT. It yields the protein CASSLWGAADTQYF.

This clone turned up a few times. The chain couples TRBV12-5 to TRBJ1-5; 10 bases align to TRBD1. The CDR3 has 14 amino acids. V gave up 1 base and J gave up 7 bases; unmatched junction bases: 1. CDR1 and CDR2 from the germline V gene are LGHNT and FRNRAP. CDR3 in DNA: TGTGCTAGTGGTTTGGGACAGGGGGCACAGCCCCAGCATTTT. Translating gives CASGLGQGAQPQHF.

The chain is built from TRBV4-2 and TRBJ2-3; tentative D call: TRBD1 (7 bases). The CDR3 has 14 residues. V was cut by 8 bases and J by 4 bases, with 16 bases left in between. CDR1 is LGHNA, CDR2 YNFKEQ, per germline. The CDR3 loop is CASQGDSRSDTQYF. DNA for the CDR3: TGTGCCAGCCAGGGGGACTCACGTTCAGATACGCAGTATTTT.